Sequencing of this TCR beta chain was carried out in a study of cytomegalovirus exposure and HLA in healthy donors. For the study at large: Most genotyped donors, around 86% of 350 to 500, had Caucasian-associated genetic ancestry.

J was trimmed by 4 bases and V by 3 bases; bases with no gene match: 4. The CDR3 has 17 amino acids. Germline lookup yields CDR1 LNHDA and CDR2 SQIVND (reference sequence). A multiplex PCR was run with 60 Vbeta primers and 13 Jbeta primers. Using immunoSEQ multiplex PCR, the repertoire was profiled, and TCRdb retains in-frame clones only, with some absent. The table shows about 140,000 clones, with 73% occurring only once. The sequenced material came from PBMCs. This sequence joins TRBV19 and TRBJ2-2, with 14 bases that match TRBD2. The sequence came from a woman between 40 and 50 years old in good health and CMV-seronegative. CDR3 in amino acids: CASSMTSGGASTGELFF. CDR3 DNA: TGTGCCAGTAGTATGACTAGCGGGGGGGCCAGCACCGGGGAGCTGTTTTTT.